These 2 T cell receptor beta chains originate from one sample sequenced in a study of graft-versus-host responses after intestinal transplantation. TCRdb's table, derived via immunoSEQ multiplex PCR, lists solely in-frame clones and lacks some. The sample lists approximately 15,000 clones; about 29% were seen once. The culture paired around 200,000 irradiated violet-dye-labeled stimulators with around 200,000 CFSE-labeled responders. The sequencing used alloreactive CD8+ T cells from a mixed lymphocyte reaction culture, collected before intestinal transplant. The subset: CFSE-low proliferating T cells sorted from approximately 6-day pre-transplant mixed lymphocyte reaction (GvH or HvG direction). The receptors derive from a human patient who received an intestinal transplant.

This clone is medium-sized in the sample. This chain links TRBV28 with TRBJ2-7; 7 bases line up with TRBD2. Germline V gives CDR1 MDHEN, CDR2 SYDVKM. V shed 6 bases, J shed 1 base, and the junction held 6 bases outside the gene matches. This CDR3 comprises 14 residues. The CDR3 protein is CASSDGRESYEQYF. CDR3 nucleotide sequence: TGTGCCAGCAGCGATGGGAGGGAGTCCTACGAGCAGTACTTC.

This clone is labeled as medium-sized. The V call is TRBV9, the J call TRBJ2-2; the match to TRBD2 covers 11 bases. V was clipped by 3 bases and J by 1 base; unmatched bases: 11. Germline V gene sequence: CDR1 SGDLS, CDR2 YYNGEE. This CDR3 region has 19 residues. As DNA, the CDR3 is TGTGCCAGCAGCGGACCCCGATCCCTAGCGGGAGGGAACACCGGGGAGCTGTTTTTT. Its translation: CASSGPRSLAGGNTGELFF.